This TCR beta chain emerged from a study of blood T cells in healthy people across ages (dated by TCRdb to 2015 to 2017). In terms of the full investigation: Template switching captured roughly one uniquely barcoded TCR beta cDNA molecule per two T cells in model experiments. To track age-related changes in TCR beta repertoire diversity, the study relied on deep sequencing normalized with unique cDNA molecular identifiers. The donors were split into four age groups: young (average around 16 years), middle-aged (roughly 39), aged (about 62) and long-lived (approximately 89). Donors of different ages were randomly distributed across sequencing lanes to avoid experimental bias. The study analyzed two additional independent replicas of 1 million unique cDNA reads from the same blood draw for two donors, one aged 18 to 30 and one aged 80 or older.

The protocol used for the library was 5' RACE. The data were produced on an Illumina HiSeq 2500. A second PCR of roughly 6 to 11 cycles was run with a J-beta primer mix and a sample-barcoded 5' primer. Each TCR beta cDNA molecule received a unique molecular identifier from a template-switch 5' adaptor carrying 12 random nucleotides. Each sample yielded at least 2.5 million CDR3-containing paired-end reads. First-strand cDNA was synthesized from all RNA with the Mint cDNA synthesis kit, primed by a TRBC-specific oligonucleotide. Following uracil-DNA glycosylase treatment, a first 18-cycle PCR with universal primers M1SS and BC2_uni_R was performed on all cDNA. Regarding the original processing steps: For normalization, 1 million high-quality reads were randomly selected from each sample, with every read carrying a distinct molecular identifier. Instead of being binned into consensus sequences, reads that shared molecular identifiers were thrown out. MiTCR, run with a Q25 quality threshold and the strictest error-elimination algorithm, handled CDR3 identification, clonotype clustering and error correction. A nonparametric unseen species model with Euler transformation was used to estimate a lower bound on total TCR beta diversity. TCRdb trimmed the raw reads at Q25, called clones with MiXCR and kept productive beta chains. One record per CDR3 amino acid sequence lists the most common genes and DNA. Here the V and J calls rest on TCRdb's processing, not on the authors' analysis. Across this sample there are about 770,000 distinct CDR3 sequences, with approximately 48% seen only once. 15% to 25% of the sample is taken by the ten largest.

Study-level results and caveats: As age increased, observed TCR beta diversity per million T cells dropped in a roughly linear way, and a significant reduction was already evident by age approximately 40. Estimates of total diversity based on one million sequenced T cells were regarded as lower bounds and as underestimates. The CMV infection status of donors was not known, potentially confounding age-related changes in expanded clonotypes. Since profiling was done on bulk unsorted PBMCs, naive and antigen-experienced compartments could not be conclusively compared. Compared with the aged group, the long-lived group had more naive CD4+ T cells, fewer expanded clones and increased TCR diversity, a pattern suggesting age selection. The percentage of naive T cells measured by flow cytometry correlated strongly with observed TCR beta diversity.

Systemically healthy Caucasian individuals from Russia, 39 in total and aged about 6 to 95 years, were included as donors. Around 9.9 milliliters of peripheral blood were collected from each donor into EDTA-treated Vacutainer tubes. Ficoll-Paque density-gradient centrifugation was used to isolate PBMCs, with at least 7 million per sample. Trizol reagent was used to extract total RNA from the PBMCs, yielding at least 5 micrograms per sample. For every donor, an aliquot of PBMCs went through flow cytometry to measure the percentages of naive CD45RAhigh/CD27high T cells. Based on the germline V gene, the CDR1 and CDR2 sequences are SGHTA and FQGNSA. The CDR3 holds 14 amino acids from the cysteine to the phenylalanine. Only the CDR3 DNA is retained, 42 bases long and in frame from the first base. Trimming takes 5 bases from V and 2 bases from J, and the germline ends sit 11 bases apart. In this sample, this clonotype turned up a few times. Its target antigen remains unknown. No quality values exist for individual bases; no much larger clone is one base distant.

The receptor was isolated from a man aged 60 to 75 in good health. The sequenced sample consisted of blood. The rearranged chain carries TRBV7-2 and TRBJ2-3; no D gene is confidently identified. This receptor has the CDR3 CASSRVFSTDTQYF. The nucleotide sequence reads as follows: TGTGCCAGCAGCCGGGTCTTCTCCACAGATACGCAGTATTTT.